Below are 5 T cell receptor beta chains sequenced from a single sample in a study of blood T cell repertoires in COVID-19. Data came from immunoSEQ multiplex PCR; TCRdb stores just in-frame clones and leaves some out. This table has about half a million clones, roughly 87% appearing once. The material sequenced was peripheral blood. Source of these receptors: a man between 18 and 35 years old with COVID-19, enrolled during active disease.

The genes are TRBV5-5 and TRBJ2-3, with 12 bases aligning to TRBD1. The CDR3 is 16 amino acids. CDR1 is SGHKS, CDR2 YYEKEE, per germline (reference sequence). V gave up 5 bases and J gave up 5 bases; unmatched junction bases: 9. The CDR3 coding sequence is TGTGCCAGCAGGTCCACGGGACAGGGGGCGAGAGATACGCAGTATTTT. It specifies CASRSTGQGARDTQYF.

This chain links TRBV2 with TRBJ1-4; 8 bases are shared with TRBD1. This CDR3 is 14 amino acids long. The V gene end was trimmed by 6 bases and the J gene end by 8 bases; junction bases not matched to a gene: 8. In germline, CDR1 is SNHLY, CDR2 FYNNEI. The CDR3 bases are TGTGCCAGCAGGAGGGGACAGGCGAGGGAAAAACTGTTTTTT. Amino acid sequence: CASRRGQAREKLFF.

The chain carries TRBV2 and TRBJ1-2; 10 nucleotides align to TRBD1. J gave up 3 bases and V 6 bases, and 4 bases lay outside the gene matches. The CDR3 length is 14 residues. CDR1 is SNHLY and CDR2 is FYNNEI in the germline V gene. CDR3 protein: CASRDRGFYYGYTF. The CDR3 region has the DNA TGTGCCAGCAGGGACAGGGGGTTTTACTATGGCTACACCTTC.

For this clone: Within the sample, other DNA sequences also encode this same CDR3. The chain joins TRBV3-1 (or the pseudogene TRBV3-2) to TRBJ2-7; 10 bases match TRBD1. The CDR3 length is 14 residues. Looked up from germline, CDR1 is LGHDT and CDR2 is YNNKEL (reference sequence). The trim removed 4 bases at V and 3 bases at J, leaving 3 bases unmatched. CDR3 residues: CASSPGTGDYEQYF. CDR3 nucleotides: TGTGCCAGCAGCCCAGGGACAGGGGACTACGAGCAGTACTTC.

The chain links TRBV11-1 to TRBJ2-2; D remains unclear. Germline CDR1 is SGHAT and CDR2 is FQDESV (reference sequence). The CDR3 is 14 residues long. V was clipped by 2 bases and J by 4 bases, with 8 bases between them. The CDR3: CASSLLFSTGELFF. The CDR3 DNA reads TGTGCCAGCAGCTTACTCTTTTCCACCGGGGAGCTGTTTTTT.